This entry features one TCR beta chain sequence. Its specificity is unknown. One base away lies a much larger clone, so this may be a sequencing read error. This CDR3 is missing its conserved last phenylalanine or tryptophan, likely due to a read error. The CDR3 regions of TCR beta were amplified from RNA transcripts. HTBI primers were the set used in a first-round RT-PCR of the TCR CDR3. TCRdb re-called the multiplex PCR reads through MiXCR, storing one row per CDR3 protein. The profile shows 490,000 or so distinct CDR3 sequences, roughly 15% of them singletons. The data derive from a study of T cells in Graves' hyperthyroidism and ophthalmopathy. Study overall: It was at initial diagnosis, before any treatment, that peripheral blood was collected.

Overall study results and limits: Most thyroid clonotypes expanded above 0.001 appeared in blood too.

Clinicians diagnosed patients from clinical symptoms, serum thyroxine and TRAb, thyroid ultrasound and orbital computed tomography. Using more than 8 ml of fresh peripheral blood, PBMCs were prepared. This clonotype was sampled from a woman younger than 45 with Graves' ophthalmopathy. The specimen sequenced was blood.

CDR3 loop: CASSALLPSTDTQYL. Written as DNA, the CDR3 is TGTGCCAGCAGTGCCCTCCTACCTAGCACAGATACGCAGTATCTT. V gene TRBV7-3 combines with J gene TRBJ2-3, with no clear D. V was cut by 6 bases and J by 0 bases, with 13 bases left in between. Germline CDR1 SGHTA, CDR2 FQGTGA. The CDR3 runs to 15 residues.